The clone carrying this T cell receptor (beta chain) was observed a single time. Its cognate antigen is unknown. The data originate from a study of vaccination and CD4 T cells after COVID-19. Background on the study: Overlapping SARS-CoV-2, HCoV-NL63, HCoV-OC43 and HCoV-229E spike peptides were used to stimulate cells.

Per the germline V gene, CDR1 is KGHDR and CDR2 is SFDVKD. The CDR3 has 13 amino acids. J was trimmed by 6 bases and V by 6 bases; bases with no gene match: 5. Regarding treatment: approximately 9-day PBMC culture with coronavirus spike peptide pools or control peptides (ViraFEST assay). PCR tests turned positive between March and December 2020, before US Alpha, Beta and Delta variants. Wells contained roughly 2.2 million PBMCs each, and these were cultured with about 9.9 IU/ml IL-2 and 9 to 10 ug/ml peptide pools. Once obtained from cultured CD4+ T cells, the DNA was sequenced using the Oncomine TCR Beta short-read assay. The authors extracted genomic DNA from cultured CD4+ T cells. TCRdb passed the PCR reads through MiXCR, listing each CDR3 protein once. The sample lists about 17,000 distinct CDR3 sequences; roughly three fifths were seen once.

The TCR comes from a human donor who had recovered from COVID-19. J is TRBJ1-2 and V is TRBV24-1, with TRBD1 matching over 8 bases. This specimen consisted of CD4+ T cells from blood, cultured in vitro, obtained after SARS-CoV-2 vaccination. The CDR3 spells CATSSGGGHGYTF. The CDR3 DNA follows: TGTGCCACCAGTTCAGGGGGCGGCCATGGCTACACCTTC.